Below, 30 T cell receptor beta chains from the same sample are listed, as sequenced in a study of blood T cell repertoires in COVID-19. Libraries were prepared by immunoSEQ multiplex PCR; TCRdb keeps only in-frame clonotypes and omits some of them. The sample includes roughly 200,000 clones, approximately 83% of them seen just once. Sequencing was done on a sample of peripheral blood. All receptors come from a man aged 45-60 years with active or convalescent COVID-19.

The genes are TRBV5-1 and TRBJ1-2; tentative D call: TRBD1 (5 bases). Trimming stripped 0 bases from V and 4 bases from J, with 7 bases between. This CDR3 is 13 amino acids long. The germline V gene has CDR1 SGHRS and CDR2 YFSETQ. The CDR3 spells CASSLDRLYGYTF. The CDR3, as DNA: TGCGCCAGCAGCTTGGACAGGCTCTATGGCTACACCTTC.

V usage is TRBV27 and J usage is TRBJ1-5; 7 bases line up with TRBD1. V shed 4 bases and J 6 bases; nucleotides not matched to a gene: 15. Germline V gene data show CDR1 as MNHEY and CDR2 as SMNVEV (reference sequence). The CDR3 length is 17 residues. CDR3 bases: TGTGCCAGCAGTTCCGAAGGGGGCGACGGAAGGCGTCAGCCCCAGCATTTT. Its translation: CASSSEGGDGRRQPQHF.

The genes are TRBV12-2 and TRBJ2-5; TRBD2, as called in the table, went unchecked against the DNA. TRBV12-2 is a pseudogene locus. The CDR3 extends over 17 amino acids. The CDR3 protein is CASRTRFGCREVGTQYF. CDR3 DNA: TGTGCAAGTCGCACCCGTTTCGGATGTCGGGAGGTGGGGACCCAGTACTTC.

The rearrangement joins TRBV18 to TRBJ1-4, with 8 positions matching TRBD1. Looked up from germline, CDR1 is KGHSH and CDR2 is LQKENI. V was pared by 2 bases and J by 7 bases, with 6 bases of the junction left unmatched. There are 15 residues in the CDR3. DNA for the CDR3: TGTGCCAGCTCACCAGGGGGGCAGGGGGCTGAAAAACTGTTTTTT. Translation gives CASSPGGQGAEKLFF.

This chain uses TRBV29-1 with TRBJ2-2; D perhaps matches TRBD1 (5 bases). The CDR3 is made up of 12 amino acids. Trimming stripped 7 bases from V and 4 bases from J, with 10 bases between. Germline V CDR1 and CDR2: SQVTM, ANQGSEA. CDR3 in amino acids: CSAPTVTGELFF. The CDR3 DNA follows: TGCAGCGCTCCGACAGTCACCGGGGAGCTGTTTTTT.

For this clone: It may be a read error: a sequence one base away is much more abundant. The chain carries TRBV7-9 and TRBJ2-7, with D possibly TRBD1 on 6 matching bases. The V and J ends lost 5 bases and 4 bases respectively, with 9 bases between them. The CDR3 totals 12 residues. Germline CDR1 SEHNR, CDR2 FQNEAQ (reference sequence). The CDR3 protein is CASSPTGYEQYF. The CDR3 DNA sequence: TGTGCCAGCAGCCCGACAGGTTACGAGCAGTACTTC.

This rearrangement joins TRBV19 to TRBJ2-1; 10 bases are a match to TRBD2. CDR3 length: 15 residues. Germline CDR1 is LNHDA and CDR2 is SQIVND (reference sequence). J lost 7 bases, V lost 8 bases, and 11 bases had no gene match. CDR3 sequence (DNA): TGTGCCAGTGTGAGGAGCGGGGGGGCCGGTAATGAGCAGTTCTTC. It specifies CASVRSGGAGNEQFF.

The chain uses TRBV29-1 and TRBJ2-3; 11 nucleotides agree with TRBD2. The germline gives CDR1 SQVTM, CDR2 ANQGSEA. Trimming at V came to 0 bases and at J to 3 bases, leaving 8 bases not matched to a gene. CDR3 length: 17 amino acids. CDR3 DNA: TGCAGCGTTGAAGATTTGACTAGCGGGGATCTTACAGATACGCAGTATTTT. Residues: CSVEDLTSGDLTDTQYF.

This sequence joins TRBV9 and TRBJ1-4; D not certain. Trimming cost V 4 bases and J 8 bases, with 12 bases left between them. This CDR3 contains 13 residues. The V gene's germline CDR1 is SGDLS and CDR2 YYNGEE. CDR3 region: CASSPRQGEKLFF. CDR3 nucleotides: TGTGCCAGCAGCCCCAGACAAGGCGAAAAACTGTTTTTT.

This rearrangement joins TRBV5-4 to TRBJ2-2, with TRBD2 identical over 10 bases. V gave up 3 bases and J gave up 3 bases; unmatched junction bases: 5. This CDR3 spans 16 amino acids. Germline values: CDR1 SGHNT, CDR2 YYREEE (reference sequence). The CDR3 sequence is CASSSGLARDTGELFF. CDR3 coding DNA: TGTGCCAGCAGCTCGGGACTAGCGCGGGACACCGGGGAGCTGTTTTTT.

The CDR3 here is CASSLTPGQSYNEQFF. Written as DNA, the CDR3 is TGTGCCAGCAGCTTGACTCCGGGACAGTCCTACAATGAGCAGTTCTTC. The V and J genes are TRBV5-6 and TRBJ2-1; 7 bases align to TRBD1. Germline CDR1 is SGHDT and CDR2 is YYEEEE. The CDR3 is 16 amino acids. V was clipped by 1 base and J by 1 base; unmatched bases: 5. Using reference TRBV5-6 and TRBJ2-1 for the parts outside the CDR3, the full variable domain is DAGVTQSPTHLIKTRGQQVTLRCSPKSGHDTVSWYQQALGQGPQFIFQYYEEEERQRGNFPDRFSGHQFPNYSSELNVNALLLGDSALYLCASSLTPGQSYNEQFFGPGTRLTVL.

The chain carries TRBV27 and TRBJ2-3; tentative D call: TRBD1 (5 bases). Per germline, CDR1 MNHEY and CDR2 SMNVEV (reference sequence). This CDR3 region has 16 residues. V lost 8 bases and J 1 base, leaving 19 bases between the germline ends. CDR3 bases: TGTGCCAGCTCCCCTAGGAGCCTAGGGGGCACAGATACGCAGTATTTT. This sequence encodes CASSPRSLGGTDTQYF.

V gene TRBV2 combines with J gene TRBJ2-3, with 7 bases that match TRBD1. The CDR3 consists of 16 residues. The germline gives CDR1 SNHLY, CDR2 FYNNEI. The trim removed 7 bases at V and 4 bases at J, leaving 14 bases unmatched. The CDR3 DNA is TGTGCCAGCAATGTACTGATTGAGGGGGCGTCAGATACGCAGTATTTT. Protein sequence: CASNVLIEGASDTQYF.

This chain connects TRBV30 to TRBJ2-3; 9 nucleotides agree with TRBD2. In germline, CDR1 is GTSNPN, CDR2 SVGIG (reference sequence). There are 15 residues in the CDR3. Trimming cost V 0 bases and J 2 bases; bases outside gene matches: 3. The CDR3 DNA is TGTGCCTGGAGTGTAGCGGGGGGCCTCACAGATACGCAGTATTTT. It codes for CAWSVAGGLTDTQYF. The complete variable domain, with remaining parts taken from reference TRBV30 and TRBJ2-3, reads SQTIHQWPATLVQPVGSPLSLECTVEGTSNPNLYWYRQAAGRGLQLLFYSVGIGQISSEVPQNLSASRPQDRQFILSSKKLLLSDSGFYLCAWSVAGGLTDTQYFGPGTRLTVL.

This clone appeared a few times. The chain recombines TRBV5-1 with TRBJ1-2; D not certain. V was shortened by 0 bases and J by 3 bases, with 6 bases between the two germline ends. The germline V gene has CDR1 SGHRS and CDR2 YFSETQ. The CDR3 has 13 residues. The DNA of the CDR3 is TGCGCCAGCAGCTTGGAGCGGGACTATGGCTACACCTTC. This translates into CASSLERDYGYTF.

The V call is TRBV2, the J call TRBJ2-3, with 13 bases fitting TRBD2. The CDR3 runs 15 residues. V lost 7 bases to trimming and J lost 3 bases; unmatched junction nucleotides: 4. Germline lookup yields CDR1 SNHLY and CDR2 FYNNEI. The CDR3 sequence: CASMGTSGETDTQYF. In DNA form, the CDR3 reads TGTGCCAGCATGGGGACTAGCGGGGAGACAGATACGCAGTATTTT.

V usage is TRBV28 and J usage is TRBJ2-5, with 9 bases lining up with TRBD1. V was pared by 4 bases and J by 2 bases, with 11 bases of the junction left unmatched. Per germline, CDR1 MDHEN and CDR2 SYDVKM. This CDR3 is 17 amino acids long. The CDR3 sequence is CASSSGWDREKQETQYF. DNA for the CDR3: TGTGCCAGCAGTTCCGGATGGGACAGGGAAAAGCAAGAGACCCAGTACTTC.

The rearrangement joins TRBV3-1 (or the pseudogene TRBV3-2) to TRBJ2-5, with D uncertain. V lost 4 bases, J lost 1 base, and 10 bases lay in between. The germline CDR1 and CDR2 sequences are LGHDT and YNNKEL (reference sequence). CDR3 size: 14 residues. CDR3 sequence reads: CASSPVPLQETQYF. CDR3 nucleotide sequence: TGTGCCAGCAGCCCGGTACCCCTCCAAGAGACCCAGTACTTC.

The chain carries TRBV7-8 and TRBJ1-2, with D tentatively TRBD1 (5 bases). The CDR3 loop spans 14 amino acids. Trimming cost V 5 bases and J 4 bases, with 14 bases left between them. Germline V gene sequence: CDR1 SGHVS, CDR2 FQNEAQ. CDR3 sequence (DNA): TGTGCCAGCAGCACCCTCAGGGTTTCCTATGGCTACACCTTC. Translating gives CASSTLRVSYGYTF. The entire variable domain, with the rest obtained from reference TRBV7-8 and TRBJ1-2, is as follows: GAGVSQSPRYKVAKRGQDVALRCDPISGHVSLFWYQQALGQGPEFLTYFQNEAQLDKSGLPSDRFFAERPEGSVSTLKIQRTQQEDSAVYLCASSTLRVSYGYTFGSGTRLTVV.

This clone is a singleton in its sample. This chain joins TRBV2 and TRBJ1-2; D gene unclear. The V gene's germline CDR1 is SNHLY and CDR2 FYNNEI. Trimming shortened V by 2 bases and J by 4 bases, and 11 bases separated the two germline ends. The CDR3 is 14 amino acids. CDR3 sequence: CASSEPGSAYGYTF. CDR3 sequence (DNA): TGTGCCAGCAGTGAACCGGGGTCCGCCTATGGCTACACCTTC.

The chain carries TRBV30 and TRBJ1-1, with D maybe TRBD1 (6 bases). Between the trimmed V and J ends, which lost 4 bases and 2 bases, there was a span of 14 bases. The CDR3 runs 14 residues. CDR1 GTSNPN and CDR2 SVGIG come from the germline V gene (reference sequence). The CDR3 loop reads CAWTPTGDNTEAFF. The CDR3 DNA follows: TGTGCCTGGACTCCGACAGGAGATAACACTGAAGCTTTCTTT. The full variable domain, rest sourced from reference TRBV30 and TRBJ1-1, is SQTIHQWPATLVQPVGSPLSLECTVEGTSNPNLYWYRQAAGRGLQLLFYSVGIGQISSEVPQNLSASRPQDRQFILSSKKLLLSDSGFYLCAWTPTGDNTEAFFGQGTRLTVV.

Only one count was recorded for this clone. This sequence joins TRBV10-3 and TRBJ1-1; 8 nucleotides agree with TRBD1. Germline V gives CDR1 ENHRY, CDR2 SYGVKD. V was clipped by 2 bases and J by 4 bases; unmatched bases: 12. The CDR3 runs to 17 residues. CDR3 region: CAISEERGGQGATEAFF. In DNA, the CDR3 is TGTGCCATCAGTGAGGAACGAGGCGGACAGGGAGCCACTGAAGCTTTCTTT.

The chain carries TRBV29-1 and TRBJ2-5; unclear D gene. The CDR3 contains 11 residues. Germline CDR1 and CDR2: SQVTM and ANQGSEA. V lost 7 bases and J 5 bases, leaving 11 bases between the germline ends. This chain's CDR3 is CSGLLGETQYF. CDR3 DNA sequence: TGCAGCGGGCTATTGGGCGAGACCCAGTACTTC.

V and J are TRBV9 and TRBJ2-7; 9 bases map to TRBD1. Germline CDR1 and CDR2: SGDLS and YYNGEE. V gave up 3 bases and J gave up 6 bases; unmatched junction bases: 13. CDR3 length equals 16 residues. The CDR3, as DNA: TGTGCCAGCAGCGCCCCGGGCCGGGACAGGGCGGCCGAGCAGTACTTC. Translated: CASSAPGRDRAAEQYF.

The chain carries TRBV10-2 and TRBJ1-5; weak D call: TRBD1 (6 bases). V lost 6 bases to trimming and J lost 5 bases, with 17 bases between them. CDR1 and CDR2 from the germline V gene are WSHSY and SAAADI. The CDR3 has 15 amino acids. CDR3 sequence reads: CASRDTGNVHQPQHF. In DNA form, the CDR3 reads TGCGCCAGCAGAGACACAGGGAACGTTCATCAGCCCCAGCATTTT.

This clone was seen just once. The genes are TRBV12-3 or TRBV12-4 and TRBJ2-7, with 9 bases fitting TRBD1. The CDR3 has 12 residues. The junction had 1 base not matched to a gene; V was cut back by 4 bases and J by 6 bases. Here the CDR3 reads CASSWTGVEQYF. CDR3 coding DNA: TGTGCCAGCAGTTGGACAGGGGTCGAGCAGTACTTC.

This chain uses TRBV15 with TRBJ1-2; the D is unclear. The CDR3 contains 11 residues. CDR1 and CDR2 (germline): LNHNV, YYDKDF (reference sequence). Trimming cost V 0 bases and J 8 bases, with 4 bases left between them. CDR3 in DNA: TGTGCCACCAGCAGAGATCGGGGCTACACCTTC. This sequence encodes CATSRDRGYTF.

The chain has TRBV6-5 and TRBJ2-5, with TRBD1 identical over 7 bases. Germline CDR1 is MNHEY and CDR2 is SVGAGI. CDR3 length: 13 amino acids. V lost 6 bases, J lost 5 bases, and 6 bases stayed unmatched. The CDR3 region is CASRPTGVETQYF. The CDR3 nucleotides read TGTGCCAGCAGACCAACAGGGGTTGAGACCCAGTACTTC.

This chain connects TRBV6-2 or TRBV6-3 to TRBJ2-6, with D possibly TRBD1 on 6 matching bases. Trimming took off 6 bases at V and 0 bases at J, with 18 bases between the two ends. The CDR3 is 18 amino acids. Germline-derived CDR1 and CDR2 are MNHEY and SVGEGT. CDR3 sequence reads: CASSIGTLTSSGANVLTF. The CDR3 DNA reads TGTGCCAGCAGCATCGGGACACTGACATCCTCTGGGGCCAACGTCCTGACTTTC.

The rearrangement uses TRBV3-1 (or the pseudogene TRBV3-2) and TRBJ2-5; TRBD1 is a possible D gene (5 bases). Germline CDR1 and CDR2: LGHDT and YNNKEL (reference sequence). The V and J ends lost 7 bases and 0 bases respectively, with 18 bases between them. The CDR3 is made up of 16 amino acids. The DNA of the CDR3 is TGTGCCAGCAACCCGTCAGGGATGTGGTACCAAGAGACCCAGTACTTC. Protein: CASNPSGMWYQETQYF.